This TCR beta chain was identified during a study of shared clonotypes between healthy human individuals. General study results and limits: Naive subsets, compared against memory subsets, generally had larger estimated richness values.

As for this clone: Its specificity is not known.

CDR3 length: 15 residues. Deletions cut 4 bases from V and 6 bases from J, with 20 bases between. Germline lookup yields CDR1 SGHNT and CDR2 YYREEE (reference sequence). Some clones are missing from TCRdb's copy, which holds only in-frame ones; the method was immunoSEQ multiplex PCR. The sample comprises approximately 1,500,000 clones, around 97% of which are singletons, and roughly 1.1% rests with the top ten. The donors, all of them Caucasian adults, lived in Nashville, Tennessee. Input material: naive CD4+ T cells sorted from blood. Subset meaning: CD45RA+ positively selected. The receptor was derived from a young man in good health. The chain couples TRBV5-4 to TRBJ2-7; tentatively, D is TRBD2 (5 bases). The CDR3 DNA reads as TGTGCCAGCAGCGGAGCGGCAGGAGCAGCTTTCGAGCAGTACTTC. Translation gives CASSGAAGAAFEQYF.